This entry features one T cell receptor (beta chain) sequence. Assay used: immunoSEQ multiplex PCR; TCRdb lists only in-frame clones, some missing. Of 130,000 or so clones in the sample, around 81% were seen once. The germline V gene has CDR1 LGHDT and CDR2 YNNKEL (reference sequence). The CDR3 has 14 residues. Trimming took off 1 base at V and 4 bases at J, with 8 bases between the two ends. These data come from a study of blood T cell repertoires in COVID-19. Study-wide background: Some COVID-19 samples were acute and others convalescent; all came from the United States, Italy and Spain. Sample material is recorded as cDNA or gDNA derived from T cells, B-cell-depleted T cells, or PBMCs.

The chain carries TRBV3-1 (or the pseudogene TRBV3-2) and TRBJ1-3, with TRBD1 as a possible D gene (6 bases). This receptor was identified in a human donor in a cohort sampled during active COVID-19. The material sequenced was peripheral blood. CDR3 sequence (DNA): TGTGCCAGCAGCCAAGGGACAGCCGGAAACACCATATATTTT. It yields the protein CASSQGTAGNTIYF.